This T cell receptor (beta chain) stems from a study of cytomegalovirus exposure and HLA in healthy donors. Regarding the study as a whole: Within an earlier analysis, most TCR beta V segments proved productive either about 90% or about 30% of the time.

This CDR3 is built from 12 residues. Trimming cost V 6 bases and J 5 bases, with 13 bases left between them. Germline V gene lookup returns CDR1 SQVTM and CDR2 ANQGSEA. As regards this clone: Its specificity is unknown.

Researchers ran the PCR with 60 Vbeta and 13 Jbeta primers. TCRdb's table, derived via immunoSEQ multiplex PCR, lists solely in-frame clones and lacks some. The data hold 180,000 or so clones, with over 80% observed a single time. This TCR was recovered from a girl under 18 in good health and CMV-seropositive. The chain carries TRBV29-1 and TRBJ1-1; D might be TRBD1 (5 bases). Sequences were obtained from PBMCs. This CDR3 is CSVKAGSTEAFF. The CDR3 DNA follows: TGCAGCGTGAAAGCAGGGTCTACTGAAGCTTTCTTT.